The rows below give T cell receptor beta chains drawn from one sample of a study of blood T cell repertoires in COVID-19. Assay used: immunoSEQ multiplex PCR; TCRdb lists only in-frame clones, some missing. The sample has approximately 220,000 clones; about 88% are singletons. Sample: PBMCs or T cells enriched from blood (not recorded which). These receptors came from a young woman who had recovered from COVID-19. Each CDR3 is given with its conserved first and last residue. The D gene is left open where the match is weak. The listing skips clone size in some rows; elsewhere it reads once, few, many or a size class.

abundance,v_gene,j_gene,d_gene,CDR3nt,CDR3aa
NA,TRBV5-4,TRBJ1-4,NA,TGTGCCAGCAGCTTGGCGGAGGCTGGGGAAAAACTGTTTTTT,CASSLAEAGEKLFF
NA,TRBV15,TRBJ1-2,TRBD1,TGTGCCACCAGCAGAGACCCGACAGGGATCTATGGCTACACCTTC,CATSRDPTGIYGYTF
few,TRBV27,TRBJ1-5,NA,TGTGCCAGCAGTTTAATACTGAATCAGCCCCAGCATTTT,CASSLILNQPQHF
NA,TRBV25-1,TRBJ2-3,NA,TGTGCCAGCAGTGAATATAGGGGGGGCGGCACAGATACGCAGTATTTT,CASSEYRGGGTDTQYF
NA,TRBV10-3,TRBJ1-4,NA,TGTGCCATCAAAGGAGGTTCTAATGAAAAACTGTTTTTT,CAIKGGSNEKLFF
once,TRBV4-3,TRBJ1-2,TRBD1,TGCGCCAGCAGCCCTGAACCCCGAAACAGGGGGAGCTATGGCTACACCTTC,CASSPEPRNRGSYGYTF
NA,TRBV7-9,TRBJ2-7,TRBD1,TGTGCCAGCAGCCGTATTAAGGACAGGGACGCTTACGAGCAGTACTTC,CASSRIKDRDAYEQYF
NA,TRBV12-3/TRBV12-4,TRBJ1-5,NA,TGTGCCAGCCAAGGGGGATCGGGGCAGCCCCAGCATTTT,CASQGGSGQPQHF
NA,TRBV7-8,TRBJ2-7,TRBD1,TGTGCCAGCAGCTTAGGGGACAGGGGAGGGGCCTACGAGCAGTACTTC,CASSLGDRGGAYEQYF
NA,TRBV5-6,TRBJ1-2,TRBD1,TGTGCCAGCAGCTTGGGGACAGGGAACTATGGCTACACCTTC,CASSLGTGNYGYTF
NA,TRBV4-2,TRBJ2-3,TRBD2,TGTGCCAGCAGCCAAGATCTCACTAGCGGGGGCACAGATACGCAGTATTTT,CASSQDLTSGGTDTQYF
NA,TRBV14,TRBJ1-2,NA,TGTGCCAGCAGCCAAGATTGGGATCGCGGGGAAGGCTACACCTTC,CASSQDWDRGEGYTF
NA,TRBV5-5,TRBJ1-5,NA,TGTGCCAGCAGCTCCGGGATCCGATATAACAATCAGCCCCAGCATTTT,CASSSGIRYNNQPQHF
NA,TRBV4-3,TRBJ1-2,NA,TGCGCCAGCAGCCGCCGGTACAGAGATAACTATGGCTACACCTTC,CASSRRYRDNYGYTF
NA,TRBV5-5,TRBJ2-1,NA,TGTGCCAGCAGCCCTCCCGGCGGGATATACAATGAGCAGTTCTTC,CASSPPGGIYNEQFF
once,TRBV15,TRBJ1-5,TRBD1,TGTGCCACCAGCAGAGACACAGGGGGCGAGAGCAATCAGCCCCAGCATTTT,CATSRDTGGESNQPQHF
NA,TRBV3-1/TRBV3-2,TRBJ2-5,TRBD1,TGTGCCAGCCGGGGTGGGACAGGAGCGTTGGAGACCCAGTACTTC,CASRGGTGALETQYF
NA,TRBV19,TRBJ2-2,NA,TGTGCCAGTAGTATGAGGGCGCAGAAGAACACCGGGGAGCTGTTTTTT,CASSMRAQKNTGELFF
NA,TRBV29-1,TRBJ1-2,TRBD1,TGCAGCGTTGTTCCCTACGGGACAGGGGCATTTGGTGGCTACACCTTC,CSVVPYGTGAFGGYTF
few,TRBV7-9,TRBJ1-1,NA,TGTGCCAGCAGTTCTGGGACACCTGAAGCTTTCTTT,CASSSGTPEAFF
NA,TRBV19,TRBJ1-2,TRBD1,TGTGCCAGTAGCGGGGGACAGGGCTATGGCTACACCTTC,CASSGGQGYGYTF
NA,TRBV29-1,TRBJ1-4,NA,TGCAGCGCTTCGTTGGGGGGGACACTAACCGAAAAACTGTTTTTT,CSASLGGTLTEKLFF
NA,TRBV5-4,TRBJ2-2,NA,TGTGCCAGCAGCTTGAACAAGCGGGTGAACACCGGGGAGCTGTTTTTT,CASSLNKRVNTGELFF
NA,TRBV18,TRBJ1-2,NA,TGTGCCAGCTCACCAACGTCAGGGGCGATCCATGGCTACACCTTC,CASSPTSGAIHGYTF
once,TRBV10-3,TRBJ1-1,TRBD1,TGTGCCATCAGCGGGACAGGGGACACTGAAGCTTTCTTT,CAISGTGDTEAFF
NA,TRBV7-9,TRBJ1-3,NA,TGTGCCAGCAGCTTATCAGGAAACACCATATATTTT,CASSLSGNTIYF
NA,TRBV5-1,TRBJ2-2,NA,TGCGCCAGCAGCTTGGGGCGGCTAGAAGTAAATTGCACCGGGGAGCTGTTTTTT,CASSLGRLEVNCTGELFF
NA,TRBV5-4,TRBJ2-3,TRBD1,TGTGCCAGCAGCTTAGACAGGGGTTACACAGATACGCAGTATTTT,CASSLDRGYTDTQYF
NA,TRBV7-9,TRBJ2-5,NA,TGTGCCAGCAGCTTAAGCCAAAGAGGCTTTGAGACCCAGTACTTC,CASSLSQRGFETQYF
once,TRBV4-3,TRBJ1-5,NA,TGCGCCAGCAGCCAAGACAGTTACAATCAGCCCCAGCATTTT,CASSQDSYNQPQHF
NA,TRBV4-1,TRBJ2-7,NA,TGCGCCAGCAGCCAAGTCGGCCTCGGGTCTTCTACCTACGAGCAGTACTTC,CASSQVGLGSSTYEQYF
NA,TRBV7-8,TRBJ2-7,TRBD1,TGTGCCAGCAGCCCGACAGGGGGCGGCCACGAGCAGTACTTC,CASSPTGGGHEQYF